Below, 7 T cell receptor beta chains from the same sample are listed, as sequenced in a study of CD4+ T cells in melanoma (dated by TCRdb to between 2022 and 2023). Receptor amplification or capture employed the immunoSEQ multiplex PCR assay. Entries here come from immuneACCESS through TCRdb and include only in-frame sequences with V and J called. Some clones fail to appear in such tables; in the studies checked, an unresolved V gene covers under half of the shortfall, and the cause of the remainder is unknown. Within this sample are some 110,000 clones, with about nine tenths of them counted one time only. The biggest ten clones account for 3.3% of the sample. Sequencing input: peripheral blood. Source of these receptors: a human donor with melanoma.

The rearrangement uses TRBV11-2 and TRBJ2-2; D may be TRBD2 (6 bases). CDR1 and CDR2 (germline): SGHAT, FQNNGV. V lost 1 base and J 6 bases, leaving 12 bases between the germline ends. This CDR3 contains 15 residues. The CDR3 DNA reads TGTGCCAGCAGCTTAGGCGGGACTGCGGCCGGGGAGCTGTTTTTT. Translating gives CASSLGGTAAGELFF.

V is TRBV9 and J is TRBJ2-1; weak D call: TRBD2 (7 bases). V dropped 0 bases and J dropped 5 bases, with 12 bases sitting between them. The CDR3 spans 15 residues. Germline V gene lookup returns CDR1 SGDLS and CDR2 YYNGEE. CDR3 sequence reads: CASSVVGGPDNEQFF. Written as DNA, the CDR3 is TGTGCCAGCAGCGTAGTCGGGGGGCCAGACAATGAGCAGTTCTTC.

The chain links TRBV4-3 to TRBJ2-1; a possible D gene is TRBD2 (6 bases). CDR1 and CDR2 (germline): LGHNA, YSLEER. The CDR3 is made up of 17 amino acids. V dropped 1 base and J dropped 5 bases, with 18 bases sitting between them. As DNA, the CDR3 is TGCGCCAGCAGCCAAGGGTTGGGTGCGGGGTCCCACAATGAGCAGTTCTTC. This gives the protein CASSQGLGAGSHNEQFF.

The chain recombines TRBV19 with TRBJ2-3; the D gene is possibly TRBD2 (6 bases). CDR1 is LNHDA and CDR2 is SQIVND in the germline V gene (reference sequence). The CDR3 length is 14 residues. Between the trimmed V and J ends, which lost 7 bases and 2 bases, there was a span of 13 bases. The CDR3 DNA sequence: TGTGCCAGTACCACGGACTACAACACAGATACGCAGTATTTT. Its translation: CASTTDYNTDTQYF.

J is TRBJ2-1 and V is TRBV4-3; D is uncertain. Germline V CDR1 and CDR2: LGHNA, YSLEER. The length of the CDR3 is 13 residues. With 0 bases removed from V and 10 bases from J, the gap between germline ends came to 10 bases. DNA of the CDR3: TGCGCCAGCAGCCAAGATCCATTTCCCGAGCAGTTCTTC. Protein: CASSQDPFPEQFF.

V and J are TRBV28 and TRBJ1-2; D remains ambiguous. V was shortened by 2 bases and J by 8 bases, with 9 bases between the two germline ends. The germline V gene has CDR1 MDHEN and CDR2 SYDVKM. The CDR3 has 12 amino acids. CDR3 protein: CASSLRAGGYTF. The CDR3 DNA reads as TGTGCCAGCAGTTTAAGAGCGGGCGGCTACACCTTC.

The rearrangement uses TRBV6-5 and TRBJ2-3; D gene unclear. Germline CDR1 reads MNHEY; CDR2 reads SVGAGI. The V gene lost 7 bases and the J gene lost 6 bases, with 8 bases spanning the gap. CDR3 length equals 11 residues. The CDR3 loop is CASTRRDTQYF. The CDR3 coding sequence is TGTGCCAGCACTCGAAGGGATACGCAGTATTTT.